This T cell receptor beta chain was observed in a study of cytomegalovirus exposure and HLA in healthy donors. Findings and limits, study-wide: CMV antigen specificity was confirmed in vitro for a few CMV-associated chains. From TCR beta sequences, most subjects' HLA-A and HLA-B alleles were reportedly predicted accurately.

In the PCR, 60 Vbeta and 13 Jbeta primers were used. TCRdb keeps only in-frame clones here, not all; method: immunoSEQ multiplex PCR. The table shows some 180,000 clones, with over 80% occurring only once. Germline loops: CDR1 SGDLS, CDR2 YYNGEE. The V gene lost 3 bases and the J gene lost 2 bases, with 8 bases spanning the gap. This CDR3 is 13 amino acids long. About this clone: Its antigen remains unidentified. The sample holds other DNA sequences that translate to the same CDR3.

This TCR was sampled from a man aged 35-49 years in good health and CMV-seronegative. Sequencing input: PBMCs. The chain uses TRBV9 and TRBJ1-1; D ambiguous. CDR3 residues: CASSAGGNTEAFF. CDR3 coding DNA: TGTGCCAGCAGCGCCGGAGGCAACACTGAAGCTTTCTTT.